Listed here is a single TCR beta chain. These data belong to a study of blood T cell repertoires in COVID-19. This CDR3 is built from 16 residues. V lost 8 bases to trimming and J lost 4 bases, with 23 bases between them. CDR1 and CDR2 (germline): MNHEY, SMNVEV (reference sequence). Here immunoSEQ multiplex PCR was the method, and the copy in TCRdb shows in-frame clones only, minus some. The profile covers about 350,000 clones, with 80% to 90% appearing a single time and approximately 5.3% taken by the ten largest. This receptor was taken from a woman aged 30 to 39 who had recovered from COVID-19. The sample taken for sequencing was PBMCs or T cells enriched from blood (not recorded which). This rearrangement joins TRBV27 to TRBJ2-5, with D possibly matching TRBD1 (6 bases). This chain's CDR3 is CASSVGWGRGGETQYF. CDR3 DNA sequence: TGTGCCAGCTCAGTCGGGTGGGGCAGGGGTGGAGAGACCCAGTACTTC.